This note documents a single T cell receptor beta chain sequence. Here immunoSEQ multiplex PCR was the method, and the copy in TCRdb shows in-frame clones only, minus some. The repertoire consists of about 160,000 clones, with approximately 96% occurring once and the leading ten covering 0.85% to 1.3%. This sample is part of a study of control samples from healthy donors and cancer patients. This CDR3 contains 13 residues. From germline, CDR1 is SGDLS and CDR2 YYNGEE. V was shortened by 2 bases and J by 10 bases, with 10 bases between the two germline ends. The sequence derives from a woman aged 25-40 years in good health. Source material: blood. The chain uses TRBV9 and TRBJ1-6; D may be TRBD1 (6 bases). The CDR3 reads CASSVTGRSPLHF. The CDR3 coding sequence is TGTGCCAGCAGCGTTACAGGGCGGTCACCCCTCCACTTT.